This TCR beta chain comes out of a study of shared clonotypes between healthy human individuals. General observations from the study: Limited genetic and exposure-history diversity came from having few donors. Sequencing depth was a factor that was expected to affect clonotype sharing among donors.

TCRdb's copy holds only in-frame clones and misses some; the assay was immunoSEQ multiplex PCR. The repertoire holds some 1 million clones, with more than 65% as singletons. The CDR3 loop spans 17 amino acids. Trimming at V came to 1 base and at J to 4 bases, leaving 5 bases not matched to a gene. Germline V CDR1 and CDR2: SGHTA, FQGNSA. As for this clone: Its cognate antigen is unknown.

CD4+ cells yielded CD45RA+ naive and CD45RA-negative memory subsets. The chain recombines TRBV7-2 with TRBJ2-2, with TRBD2 matching over 11 bases. Sequenced input: memory CD4+ T cells sorted from blood. Specified subset: CD45RA-negative fraction. The sequence was obtained from a man younger than 35 in good health. CDR3 sequence reads: CASSLDLAGGTTGELFF. For the CDR3, the DNA is TGTGCCAGCAGCTTAGATCTAGCGGGAGGCACCACCGGGGAGCTGTTTTTT.